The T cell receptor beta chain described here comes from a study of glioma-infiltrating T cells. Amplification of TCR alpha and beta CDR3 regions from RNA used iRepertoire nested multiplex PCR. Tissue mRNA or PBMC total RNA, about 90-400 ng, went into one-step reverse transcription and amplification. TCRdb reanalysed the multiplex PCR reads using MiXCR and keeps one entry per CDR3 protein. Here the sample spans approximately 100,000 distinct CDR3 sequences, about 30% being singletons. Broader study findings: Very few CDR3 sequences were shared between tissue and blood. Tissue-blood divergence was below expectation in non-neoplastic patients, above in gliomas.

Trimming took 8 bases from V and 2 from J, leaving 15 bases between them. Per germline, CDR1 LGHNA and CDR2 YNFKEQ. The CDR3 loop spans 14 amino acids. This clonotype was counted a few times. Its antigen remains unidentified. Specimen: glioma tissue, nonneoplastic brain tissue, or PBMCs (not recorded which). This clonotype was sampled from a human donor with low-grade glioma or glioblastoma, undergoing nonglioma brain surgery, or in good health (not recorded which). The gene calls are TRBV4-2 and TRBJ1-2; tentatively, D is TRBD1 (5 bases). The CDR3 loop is CASRQQGGNYGYTF. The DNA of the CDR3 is TGTGCCAGCCGACAGCAGGGCGGCAACTATGGCTACACCTTC.